Below are 26 T cell receptor beta chains sequenced from a single sample in a study of T cells in Graves' hyperthyroidism and ophthalmopathy. What was amplified from RNA transcripts were TCR beta CDR3 regions. Primed by the HTBI set, a first-round RT-PCR was run on the TCR CDR3. TCRdb re-derived calls from the multiplex PCR reads in MiXCR, one entry per CDR3 protein. The data hold 700,000 or so distinct CDR3 sequences, with roughly 15% observed a single time. The sample was blood. The receptors derive from a woman aged 50 to 60 with Graves' ophthalmopathy.

Points on this clonotype: A clone one base away is much larger, so this may be a read error. This chain joins TRBV3-1 and TRBJ1-1; D might be TRBD1 (5 bases). This CDR3 has 15 residues. CDR1 and CDR2 from the germline V gene are LGHDT and YNNKEL (reference sequence). The CDR3 spells CAGSQVYPGPNEAFF. DNA for the CDR3: TGTGCCGGCAGCCAAGTTTATCCAGGGCCTAATGAAGCTTTCTTT.

This clonotype was seen ten or more times. J is TRBJ2-2 and V is TRBV7-3; the match to TRBD2 covers 14 bases. The length of the CDR3 is 16 residues. Germline loops: CDR1 SGHTA, CDR2 FQGTGA. V shed 10 bases, J shed 4 bases, and the junction held 8 bases outside the gene matches. Here the CDR3 DNA reads TGTGCCAAGGGACTAGCGGGAGTCGCGGGCACCGGGGAGCTGTTTTTT. It yields the protein CAKGLAGVAGTGELFF.

This chain links TRBV18 with TRBJ1-2; 9 bases align to TRBD1. Germline trimming cut 2 bases from V and 7 bases from J; bases unmatched to any gene: 8. CDR3 length: 15 residues. Germline CDR1 reads KGHSH; CDR2 reads LQKENI. The CDR3 sequence is CASSPGTGSSLGYTF. CDR3 in DNA: TGTGCCAGCTCACCAGGGACAGGGAGTAGTCTTGGCTACACCTTC.

In this sample, this clonotype turned up a few times. The chain is built from TRBV20-1 and TRBJ2-3; 7 bases are shared with TRBD2. Germline values: CDR1 DFQATT, CDR2 SNEGSKA (reference sequence). The V segment lost 3 bases and the J segment 2 bases; nucleotides outside the gene matches: 8. The length of the CDR3 is 15 residues. The CDR3 bases are TGCAGTGCTAGGGGTGGGACTACCAACACAGATACGCAGTATTTT. Its translation: CSARGGTTNTDTQYF.

This clonotype was picked up many times. This sequence joins TRBV12-3 or TRBV12-4 and TRBJ2-1; D gene unclear. This CDR3 contains 15 residues. Deletions cut 2 bases from V and 0 bases from J, with 8 bases between. The CDR3 sequence is CASSLPLHSYNEQFF. CDR3 nucleotides: TGTGCCAGCAGTTTACCGCTACACTCCTACAATGAGCAGTTCTTC.

The V and J genes are TRBV20-1 and TRBJ2-3; 7 bases line up with TRBD2. Germline V CDR1 and CDR2: DFQATT, SNEGSKA (reference sequence). The CDR3 has 14 amino acids. The V and J ends lost 6 bases and 8 bases, in that order; junction bases with no gene match: 14. The CDR3 region is CSAPRGRAMPTQYF. CDR3 bases: TGCAGTGCCCCTAGAGGGAGGGCCATGCCTACGCAGTATTTT.

A few counts support this clonotype. This chain joins TRBV29-1 and TRBJ2-7; D unresolved. Germline CDR1 reads SQVTM; CDR2 reads ANQGSEA. CDR3 length: 13 amino acids. Trimming shortened V by 5 bases and J by 5 bases, and 16 bases separated the two germline ends. The CDR3 DNA follows: TGCAGCGTTAACTCCCCCACATCCAACGAGCAGTACTTC. It codes for CSVNSPTSNEQYF.

This clonotype was observed at least ten times. The chain links TRBV20-1 to TRBJ2-1; the D is unclear. The V and J ends lost 1 base and 10 bases respectively, with 8 bases between them. CDR1 DFQATT and CDR2 SNEGSKA come from the germline V gene (reference sequence). The CDR3 is 11 amino acids. The CDR3 spells CSARVTSEQFF. DNA of the CDR3: TGCAGTGCTAGAGTGACCTCGGAGCAGTTCTTC.

This clonotype was observed a handful of times. V is TRBV2 and J is TRBJ1-3; 9 bases agree with TRBD1. This CDR3 has 16 amino acids. The ends lost 3 bases at V and 6 bases at J; junction bases unmatched: 9. CDR1 is SNHLY, CDR2 FYNNEI, per germline. CDR3 nucleotide sequence: TGTGCCAGCAGTGATACCCTGGGACAGGGAAAAAACACCATATATTTT. Its protein is CASSDTLGQGKNTIYF.

The V call is TRBV9, the J call TRBJ1-3; the match to TRBD1 covers 10 bases. Germline CDR1 reads SGDLS; CDR2 reads YYNGEE. Unmatched junction bases numbered 3, after V lost 0 bases and J lost 0 bases. There are 17 residues in the CDR3. The CDR3 here is CASSVVGQGGSGNTIYF. The CDR3 DNA follows: TGTGCCAGCAGCGTAGTCGGACAGGGGGGCTCTGGAAACACCATATATTTT.

This chain joins TRBV11-2 and TRBJ2-3; TRBD2 matches 7 bases. The ends lost 2 bases at V and 4 bases at J; junction bases unmatched: 6. The CDR3 is 15 residues long. CDR1 is SGHAT, CDR2 FQNNGV, per germline. CDR3 nucleotide sequence: TGTGCCAGCAGCTTACGCGGGAGCCCGCCAGATACGCAGTATTTT. It is translated as CASSLRGSPPDTQYF.

This clonotype was counted ten times or more. This chain connects TRBV2 to TRBJ1-5, with D maybe TRBD1 (6 bases). The CDR3 totals 14 residues. V was clipped by 8 bases and J by 0 bases, with 11 bases between them. Germline CDR1 SNHLY, CDR2 FYNNEI. Here the CDR3 DNA reads TGTGCCAGCGGGGGACACCCTAGCAATCAGCCCCAGCATTTT. Translation: CASGGHPSNQPQHF.

This clonotype was seen repeatedly, ten times or more. The chain uses TRBV14 and TRBJ2-5, with TRBD1 matching over 11 bases. Germline CDR1 and CDR2: SGHDN and FVKESK. Germline trimming cut 5 bases from V and 3 bases from J; bases unmatched to any gene: 8. This CDR3 region has 16 residues. CDR3 amino acids: CASSGRTGGWEETQYF. DNA of the CDR3: TGTGCCAGCAGCGGCCGGACAGGGGGCTGGGAAGAGACCCAGTACTTC.

This clonotype was counted ten times or more. One junction end does not reproduce the germline sequence, and a read error may be involved. The rearrangement uses TRBV7-2 and TRBJ2-6; TRBD1 aligns across 8 bases. Per the germline V gene, CDR1 is SGHTA and CDR2 is FQGNSA. CDR3 length equals 11 residues. This CDR3 is CASSSRTGKAF. As DNA, the CDR3 is TGTGCCAGCAGCTCACGGACAGGGAAGGCTTTC.

The V gene is TRBV7-9, the J gene TRBJ2-6; D gene unclear. CDR3 length equals 17 residues. Trimming shortened V by 5 bases and J by 2 bases, and 16 bases separated the two germline ends. Looked up from germline, CDR1 is SEHNR and CDR2 is FQNEAQ (reference sequence). The CDR3 region has the DNA TGTGCCAGCAGCCTTCTCACCGCACAAACTGGGGCCAACGTCCTGACTTTC. Protein product: CASSLLTAQTGANVLTF. The complete variable domain, with remaining parts taken from reference TRBV7-9 and TRBJ2-6, reads DTGVSQNPRHKITKRGQNVTFRCDPISEHNRLYWYRQTLGQGPEFLTYFQNEAQLEKSRLLSDRFSAERPKGSFSTLEIQRTEQGDSAMYLCASSLLTAQTGANVLTFGAGSRLTVL.

This clonotype was observed at least ten times. V gene TRBV7-2 combines with J gene TRBJ2-4; 9 bases line up with TRBD2. CDR1 SGHTA and CDR2 FQGNSA come from the germline V gene. J gave up 6 bases and V 5 bases, and 8 bases lay outside the gene matches. CDR3 size: 15 residues. The CDR3 coding sequence is TGTGCCAGCAGCGATCTCCTAGCGGGAAGAAACATTCAGTACTTC. Amino acids: CASSDLLAGRNIQYF.

The table lists this clonotype with many counts. This chain uses TRBV15 with TRBJ2-7; TRBD2 might be the D (6 bases). Per germline, CDR1 LNHNV and CDR2 YYDKDF (reference sequence). V gave up 0 bases and J gave up 3 bases, with 9 bases separating them. CDR3 length: 14 amino acids. The CDR3 coding sequence is TGTGCCACCAGCAGAGAAGCTAGCGACTACGAGCAGTACTTC. Its translation: CATSREASDYEQYF. The full variable domain, with the rest looked up from reference TRBV15 and TRBJ2-7, is DAMVIQNPRYQVTQFGKPVTLSCSQTLNHNVMYWYQQKSSQAPKLLFHYYDKDFNNEADTPDNFQSRRPNTSFCFLDIRSPGLGDTAMYLCATSREASDYEQYFGPGTRLTVT.

This clonotype was detected many times. The gene calls are TRBV2 and TRBJ1-2; 8 bases line up with TRBD1. Germline V CDR1 and CDR2: SNHLY, FYNNEI. The junction had 5 bases not matched to a gene; V was cut back by 4 bases and J by 13 bases. This CDR3 spans 11 amino acids. The CDR3 DNA is TGTGCCAGCAGTGGACAGGGGAGAGGCACCTTC. It yields the protein CASSGQGRGTF.

This chain uses TRBV5-1 with TRBJ2-3; 8 nucleotides line up with TRBD1. This CDR3 contains 16 residues. V gave up 7 bases and J gave up 0 bases; unmatched junction bases: 10. The germline V gene encodes CDR1 SGHRS and CDR2 YFSETQ. In DNA, the CDR3 is TGCGCCAGCGGCCTAGGACAGGGCTCTAGCACAGATACGCAGTATTTT. It yields the protein CASGLGQGSSTDTQYF.

This clonotype was seen ten or more times. The chain combines TRBV7-3 with TRBJ2-3; D might be TRBD2 (5 bases). CDR1 and CDR2 from the germline V gene are SGHTA and FQGTGA. With 3 bases removed from V and 3 bases from J, the gap between germline ends came to 13 bases. The CDR3 length is 15 residues. CDR3 coding DNA: TGTGCCAGCAGCTTTCGTGGGAGAGTGACAGATACGCAGTATTTT. This gives the protein CASSFRGRVTDTQYF.

This clonotype was detected only a few times. The V call is TRBV24-1, the J call TRBJ2-6; 7 nucleotides line up with TRBD1. Germline lookup yields CDR1 KGHDR and CDR2 SFDVKD. V gave up 3 bases and J gave up 4 bases; unmatched junction bases: 5. CDR3 length equals 16 residues. The DNA for the CDR3 is TGTGCCACCAGTGATGCCGACAGGGTCGGGGCCAACGTCCTGACTTTC. Its protein is CATSDADRVGANVLTF.

Worth noting for this clonotype: At one end, the junction sequence differs from germline, possibly due to a read error. The J gene is TRBJ2-7, the V gene TRBV5-5; TRBD1 matches at 9 bases. Germline assignment: CDR1 SGHKS and CDR2 YYEKEE (reference sequence). This CDR3 region has 13 residues. The CDR3 reads CASSGTGIYEQYF. In DNA form, the CDR3 reads TGCGCCAGCAGCGGGACAGGGATCTACGAGCAGTACTTC.

This clonotype was recorded at least ten times. The CDR3 region is CAWSARTNTEAFF. Written as DNA, the CDR3 is TGTGCCTGGAGTGCCCGCACAAACACTGAAGCTTTCTTT. V usage is TRBV30 and J usage is TRBJ1-1; D remains ambiguous. This CDR3 is 13 amino acids long. Germline V gene lookup returns CDR1 GTSNPN and CDR2 SVGIG (reference sequence). The V and J ends lost 1 base and 2 bases respectively, with 8 bases between them.

This clonotype came up many times. In DNA form, the CDR3 reads TGTGCCAGCAGCTTAGGGCGGGACCATTTCTCCTACGAGCAGTACTTC. Its protein product is CASSLGRDHFSYEQYF. The chain couples TRBV7-2 to TRBJ2-7; perhaps TRBD2 as D (6 bases). CDR1 SGHTA and CDR2 FQGNSA come from the germline V gene. The CDR3 is made up of 16 amino acids. V gave up 1 base and J gave up 0 bases, with 13 bases separating them.

This sequence joins TRBV6-6 and TRBJ2-1; D is perhaps TRBD2 (5 bases). The CDR3 covers 11 residues. CDR1 is MNHNY, CDR2 SVGAGI, per germline (reference sequence). Trimming shortened V by 2 bases and J by 15 bases, and 11 bases separated the two germline ends. The CDR3 is CASSYRELRFF. In DNA form, the CDR3 reads TGTGCCAGCAGTTACCGGGAACTCCGGTTCTTC.

The chain combines TRBV14 with TRBJ2-2; no reliable D call. V was pared by 1 base and J by 4 bases, with 10 bases between. Germline assignment: CDR1 SGHDN and CDR2 FVKESK. The CDR3 runs to 15 residues. DNA for the CDR3: TGTGCCAGCAGCCAAGTTCTAGGGCCCACCGGGGAGCTGTTTTTT. This sequence encodes CASSQVLGPTGELFF. The whole variable domain, remainder taken from reference TRBV14 and TRBJ2-2, is EAGVTQFPSHSVIEKGQTVTLRCDPISGHDNLYWYRRVMGKEIKFLLHFVKESKQDESGMPNNRFLAERTGGTYSTLKVQPAELEDSGVYFCASSQVLGPTGELFFGEGSRLTVL.